The entry below describes one TCR beta chain. No antigen is known for it. It has no much larger one-base neighbor in the sample; base qualities were not kept. This record comes from a study of T cell repertoires in cytomegalovirus infection (dated by TCRdb to between 2019 and 2020). Regarding the research as a whole: Because public TCR beta signatures pointed to carriage of CMV infection together with the matching HLA type, the HLA type of each donor mattered for the analysis.

Results the study describes overall, beyond this receptor: In both this cohort and an independent roughly 330-donor cohort, the cumulative frequency of public TCR beta family members distinguished carriers of CMV infection plus the relevant HLA type. The ex vivo response was dominated by HLA-C-restricted CMV-specific TCR beta clonotypes, which also provided the single most frequent clonotype in two of eight donors.

CDR1 and CDR2, looked up from the germline V gene, are SGHVS and FNYEAQ. Trimming removed 6 bases from V and 2 bases from J; the gene matches leave 14 bases unexplained. The CDR3 covers 17 residues, taking in both the cysteine and the phenylalanine. Only the CDR3 DNA stays, 51 bases, in frame from base 1. Instrument used: Illumina HiSeq 1500. The public reads were reanalyzed by TCRdb: fastp trimming at Q25, MiXCR alignment, in-frame beta chains only. Entries that share a CDR3 protein sequence are merged under the most common genes and DNA. For this sample there are about 300,000 distinct CDR3 sequences; about 23% appear just once. The ten largest make up 14% of the sample.

Specimen: PBMCs. The chain links TRBV7-6 with TRBJ2-5, with 8 central nucleotides matching TRBD1. This clonotype was sampled from a human donor in good health (CMV status not recorded). Some clones in this sample may be carry-over from other donors' samples. The nucleotide sequence is given as TGTGCCAGCAGTCTGGAAATCACAGGGGGTATACAAGAGACCCAGTACTTC. Its protein reads: CASSLEITGGIQETQYF.